The 10 T cell receptor beta chains reported below all come from one sample, sequenced in a study of multiple sclerosis patients with progressive multifocal leukoencephalopathy. Only in-frame clones appear in the TCRdb table, and some are missing; sequencing was by immunoSEQ multiplex PCR. The sample comprises some 30,000 clones, 75% to 90% of which are singletons, and around 12% rests with the top ten. Time point denoted: time of PML onset. Material: PBMCs, obtained from a patient treated with natalizumab. The receptors here all came from a woman aged 25-40 years with progressive multifocal leukoencephalopathy.

The rearrangement joins TRBV18 to TRBJ2-3; no clear D. The CDR3 consists of 13 residues. Germline V gene sequence: CDR1 KGHSH, CDR2 LQKENI. The ends were cut back, 2 bases at V and 3 bases at J, with 6 bases in the middle. The DNA for the CDR3 is TGTGCCAGCTCACCAGATGGAACAGATACGCAGTATTTT. It specifies CASSPDGTDTQYF.

The chain uses TRBV11-3 and TRBJ2-1, with TRBD1 matching 7 bases. The length of the CDR3 is 13 residues. V shed 5 bases, J shed 4 bases, and the junction held 2 bases outside the gene matches. Germline CDR1 and CDR2: SGHNT and YENEEA. CDR3 coding DNA: TGTGCCAGCAGCCCGGGACAGTACAATGAGCAGTTCTTC. It specifies CASSPGQYNEQFF.

The chain has TRBV6-5 and TRBJ1-2; D unclear. This CDR3 has 12 residues. V lost 6 bases and J lost 3, with 8 bases in between. Germline V lookup: CDR1 MNHEY, CDR2 SVGAGI. The CDR3 is CASRAEDYGYTF. Here the CDR3 DNA reads TGTGCCAGCAGAGCCGAGGACTATGGCTACACCTTC.

CDR3 sequence reads: CASSLSGDTQYF. The CDR3 DNA is TGCGCCAGCAGCTTGTCAGGAGATACGCAGTATTTT. V is TRBV5-1 and J is TRBJ2-3; D unresolved. The CDR3 contains 12 residues. Germline CDR1 is SGHRS and CDR2 is YFSETQ. V dropped 1 base and J dropped 5 bases, with 5 bases sitting between them. Together with reference TRBV5-1 and TRBJ2-3, the CDR3 gives the full variable domain: KAGVTQTPRYLIKTRGQQVTLSCSPISGHRSVSWYQQTPGQGLQFLFEYFSETQRNKGNFPGRFSGRQFSNSRSEMNVSTLELGDSALYLCASSLSGDTQYFGPGTRLTVL.

The chain combines TRBV9 with TRBJ1-1; 10 bases match TRBD1. This CDR3 region has 15 residues. Germline V CDR1 and CDR2: SGDLS, YYNGEE. J gave up 4 bases and V 1 base, and 4 bases lay outside the gene matches. The CDR3 loop reads CASSVSGTGVTEAFF. CDR3 sequence (DNA): TGTGCCAGCAGCGTATCCGGGACAGGGGTCACTGAAGCTTTCTTT.

This clone was recorded once. V usage is TRBV29-1 and J usage is TRBJ2-2; maybe TRBD1 (5 bases). The ends were cut back, 4 bases at V and 5 bases at J, with 11 bases in the middle. The CDR3 covers 13 residues. CDR1 is SQVTM and CDR2 is ANQGSEA in the germline V gene. CDR3 bases: TGCAGCGTTGGAGACAGAACGACCGGGGAGCTGTTTTTT. Translating gives CSVGDRTTGELFF.

This chain connects TRBV5-4 to TRBJ2-2; perhaps TRBD1 as D (6 bases). This CDR3 spans 14 amino acids. Per the germline V gene, CDR1 is SGHNT and CDR2 is YYREEE (reference sequence). V lost 2 bases and J 5 bases, leaving 10 bases between the germline ends. Here the CDR3 DNA reads TGTGCCAGCAGCTTCAACAGGGAAACCGGGGAGCTGTTTTTT. Residues: CASSFNRETGELFF. The variable domain in full, completed from reference TRBV5-4 and TRBJ2-2, reads ETGVTQSPTHLIKTRGQQVTLRCSSQSGHNTVSWYQQALGQGPQFIFQYYREEENGRGNFPPRFSGLQFPNYSSELNVNALELDDSALYLCASSFNRETGELFFGEGSRLTVL.

The rearrangement links TRBV19 to TRBJ2-6; D uncertain. CDR1 LNHDA and CDR2 SQIVND come from the germline V gene (reference sequence). This CDR3 has 14 amino acids. Trimming took 6 bases from V and 2 from J, leaving 8 bases between them. The CDR3 sequence is CASRKTPGANVLTF. Written as DNA, the CDR3 is TGTGCCAGTAGGAAGACACCTGGGGCCAACGTCCTGACTTTC.

The chain carries TRBV1 and TRBJ2-7; no check of the table's D call, TRBD2, against the DNA was made. TRBV1 represents a pseudogene. The CDR3 consists of 16 residues. CDR3 nucleotide sequence: TGCACCAGCAGCCGCACTCTAGCGGGAAAAGACTACGAGCAGTACTTC. Amino acids: CTSSRTLAGKDYEQYF.

This sequence joins TRBV27 and TRBJ2-7; D is tentatively TRBD1 or TRBD2 (7 bases each). Trimming left V 5 bases short and J 2 bases short, with 10 bases between. Germline V CDR1 and CDR2: MNHEY, SMNVEV (reference sequence). The CDR3 loop spans 13 amino acids. In DNA form, the CDR3 reads TGTGCCAGCAGTCCAGGGGGGGCCTACGAGCAGTACTTC. Its translation: CASSPGGAYEQYF.